One sample yielded the 30 T cell receptor beta chains listed below, sequenced in a study of blood T cell repertoires in COVID-19. Clones were sequenced by immunoSEQ multiplex PCR, and TCRdb holds only the in-frame ones, with some missing. The profile covers some 250,000 clones, with approximately 84% appearing a single time and approximately 4.8% taken by the ten largest. The sequencing input was peripheral blood. The receptors stem from a man aged 45-65 years with active or convalescent COVID-19.

CDR3 nucleotides: TGCAGTGCTAGTTCACAGGGGGCCAACGGGGAGCTGTTTTTT. It codes for CSASSQGANGELFF. The chain links TRBV20-1 to TRBJ2-2; 9 bases match TRBD1. J was trimmed by 7 bases and V by 3 bases; bases with no gene match: 6. Per germline, CDR1 DFQATT and CDR2 SNEGSKA (reference sequence). This CDR3 has 14 amino acids.

The chain joins TRBV15 to TRBJ1-4, with D perhaps TRBD1 (5 bases). The CDR3 covers 14 residues. Germline V gene sequence: CDR1 LNHNV, CDR2 YYDKDF (reference sequence). Trimming cost V 6 bases and J 7 bases, with 15 bases left between them. The CDR3 is CATRQGGLGEKLFF. The CDR3 nucleotides read TGTGCCACCAGGCAGGGAGGGTTGGGTGAAAAACTGTTTTTT.

The V and J genes are TRBV7-3 and TRBJ2-1, with TRBD1 as a possible D gene (5 bases). This CDR3 is 15 amino acids long. The germline gives CDR1 SGHTA, CDR2 FQGTGA. V was pared by 2 bases and J by 3 bases, with 11 bases between. This chain's CDR3 is CASSLGANNYNEQFF. The CDR3 region has the DNA TGTGCCAGCAGCTTAGGGGCCAACAACTACAATGAGCAGTTCTTC.

V gene TRBV6-6 combines with J gene TRBJ2-7; 13 nucleotides line up with TRBD2. The germline gives CDR1 MNHNY, CDR2 SVGAGI (reference sequence). This CDR3 region has 16 residues. After removal of 6 bases from V and 3 bases from J, the junction contained 8 bases not matched to a gene. The CDR3: CASSPGTSGVHYEQYF. The CDR3 DNA follows: TGTGCCAGCAGCCCCGGGACTAGCGGGGTTCACTACGAGCAGTACTTC.

V and J are TRBV30 and TRBJ1-1, with a weak D call TRBD1 (5 bases). This CDR3 contains 13 residues. Germline V gene sequence: CDR1 GTSNPN, CDR2 SVGIG (reference sequence). Between the trimmed V and J ends, which lost 7 bases and 5 bases, there was a span of 17 bases. The CDR3 reads CAFHPGGETEAFF. The DNA of the CDR3 is TGTGCCTTCCACCCAGGAGGGGAAACTGAAGCTTTCTTT.

This sequence joins TRBV4-2 and TRBJ2-3; 14 bases match TRBD2. The CDR3 spans 16 residues. Unmatched junction bases numbered 4, after V lost 3 bases and J lost 5 bases. The V gene's germline CDR1 is LGHNA and CDR2 YNFKEQ. The CDR3 nucleotides are TGTGCCAGCAGCCAGACTAGCGGGGGGGCCTTAGATACGCAGTATTTT. It is translated as CASSQTSGGALDTQYF.

The rearrangement links TRBV13 to TRBJ2-6; D unclear. The V and J ends lost 7 bases and 0 bases respectively, with 10 bases between them. In germline, CDR1 is PRHDT, CDR2 FYEKMQ (reference sequence). The CDR3 runs 15 residues. CDR3 bases: TGTGCCAGCACCCCCCGGGTCTCTGGGGCCAACGTCCTGACTTTC. It specifies CASTPRVSGANVLTF.

This rearrangement joins TRBV5-4 to TRBJ1-3; D unclear. The CDR3 covers 13 residues. Germline values: CDR1 SGHNT, CDR2 YYREEE (reference sequence). V lost 3 bases to trimming and J lost 7 bases, with 11 bases between them. The CDR3 DNA is TGTGCCAGCAGCTCCACAGCCGAGAACACCATATATTTT. Its translation: CASSSTAENTIYF.

The rearrangement joins TRBV6-1 to TRBJ1-5; D is unresolved. The germline gives CDR1 MNHNS, CDR2 SASEGT. There are 12 residues in the CDR3. V was cut by 2 bases and J by 7 bases, with 6 bases left in between. The chain's CDR3 is CASSELRQPQHF. In DNA, the CDR3 is TGTGCCAGCAGTGAACTGCGACAGCCCCAGCATTTT.

The genes are TRBV23-1 and TRBJ1-2; TRBD1 aligns across 10 bases. TRBV23-1 is an ORF; its function is uncertain. Losses at the gene ends were 3 bases for V and 4 bases for J; bases not matched to a gene: 5. The CDR3 totals 15 residues. The CDR3 nucleotides are TGCGCCAGCAGTCATTCCGGGACAGGGGTCTATGGCTACACCTTC. This codes for CASSHSGTGVYGYTF.

The chain has TRBV29-1 and TRBJ1-6; 7 nucleotides match TRBD1. The CDR3 loop spans 14 amino acids. J gave up 6 bases and V 6 bases, and 8 bases lay outside the gene matches. Germline CDR1 SQVTM, CDR2 ANQGSEA. CDR3 in amino acids: CSVAAGGSNSPLHF. CDR3 DNA: TGCAGCGTCGCCGCAGGGGGAAGTAATTCACCCCTCCACTTT.

The rearrangement links TRBV11-3 to TRBJ1-4, with 10 bases lining up with TRBD1. The CDR3 has 14 residues. From germline, CDR1 is SGHNT and CDR2 YENEEA. With V trimmed by 8 bases and J by 3 bases, 3 bases remained unmatched. The CDR3 loop reads CASGQGDPNEKLFF. As DNA, the CDR3 is TGTGCCAGCGGACAGGGGGACCCTAATGAAAAACTGTTTTTT.

The chain carries TRBV4-3 and TRBJ2-5; D is unresolved. This CDR3 has 15 amino acids. Germline CDR1 and CDR2: LGHNA and YSLEER. V was pared by 0 bases and J by 8 bases, with 16 bases between. In DNA, the CDR3 is TGCGCCAGCAGCCAAGAATACTACCCCAAGAGTACCCAGTACTTC. Its protein is CASSQEYYPKSTQYF.

The table lists this clone with a few counts. The rearrangement links TRBV3-1 (or the pseudogene TRBV3-2) to TRBJ1-1, with D maybe TRBD1 (6 bases). This CDR3 is built from 14 residues. Germline V gene lookup returns CDR1 LGHDT and CDR2 YNNKEL (reference sequence). Trimming removed 4 bases at V and 8 bases at J, with 17 bases between. Here the CDR3 reads CASSRGRQQGEAFF. CDR3 DNA sequence: TGTGCCAGCAGCCGAGGGAGACAACAGGGCGAAGCTTTCTTT.

The count of this clone is one. The chain carries TRBV18 and TRBJ1-2, with 9 bases fitting TRBD1. CDR1 is KGHSH and CDR2 is LQKENI in the germline V gene. This CDR3 is 17 amino acids long. The ends lost 3 bases at V and 6 bases at J; junction bases unmatched: 14. The CDR3 sequence: CASSPGQGKMGRDGYTF. CDR3 sequence (DNA): TGTGCCAGCTCACCCGGACAGGGGAAGATGGGGAGGGATGGCTACACCTTC.

CDR3 loop: CASSPGGVPDTQYF. The CDR3 region has the DNA TGCGCCAGCAGCCCCGGGGGGGTTCCAGATACGCAGTATTTT. The chain recombines TRBV5-1 with TRBJ2-3; 8 bases are a match to TRBD2. CDR1 and CDR2 from the germline V gene are SGHRS and YFSETQ. Trimming at V came to 4 bases and at J to 4 bases, leaving 5 bases not matched to a gene. This CDR3 spans 14 amino acids.

As to this clone: Mismatch with germline at one junction end may stem from a read error. The chain is built from TRBV4-2 and TRBJ2-1, with 9 bases that match TRBD2. CDR3 length: 17 residues. CDR1 is LGHNA, CDR2 YNFKEQ, per germline. The CDR3 is CASSQYLSGGSFNEQFF. CDR3 in DNA: TGTGCCAGCAGCCAGTACCTAAGCGGGGGGTCCTTCAATGAGCAGTTCTTC.

The chain is built from TRBV6-1 and TRBJ1-1, with unresolved D. This CDR3 comprises 16 residues. The germline V gene encodes CDR1 MNHNS and CDR2 SASEGT. Trimming removed 3 bases from V and 0 bases from J, with 14 bases in between. The CDR3 bases are TGTGCCAGCAGTGATGCGGCCTTCGGGTTGAACACTGAAGCTTTCTTT. Translating it yields CASSDAAFGLNTEAFF.

This clone was seen a single time. This chain joins TRBV29-1 and TRBJ1-5, with 9 bases fitting TRBD1. Germline lookup yields CDR1 SQVTM and CDR2 ANQGSEA. V lost 1 base to trimming and J lost 2 bases; unmatched junction nucleotides: 9. The CDR3 extends over 17 amino acids. CDR3 sequence (DNA): TGCAGCGTTGAAGCTGGTGGGGGACAGGGATGCAATCAGCCCCAGCATTTT. Protein: CSVEAGGGQGCNQPQHF.

The J gene is TRBJ1-1, the V gene TRBV5-1; a weak D match, TRBD1 (6 bases). Trimming removed 9 bases at V and 0 bases at J, with 18 bases between. Germline CDR1 reads SGHRS; CDR2 reads YFSETQ. This CDR3 is built from 15 residues. CDR3 amino acids: CATCCFRDMNTEAFF. The CDR3 DNA sequence: TGCGCCACCTGCTGCTTCAGGGACATGAACACTGAAGCTTTCTTT.

The rearrangement links TRBV7-2 to TRBJ2-3, with 9 positions matching TRBD2. Germline V gene data show CDR1 as SGHTA and CDR2 as FQGNSA. V lost 5 bases to trimming and J lost 3 bases; unmatched junction nucleotides: 18. The CDR3 spans 19 residues. CDR3 protein: CASSPRGAGGPLGTDTQYF. DNA for the CDR3: TGTGCCAGCAGCCCCCGGGGGGCGGGGGGGCCCCTTGGGACAGATACGCAGTATTTT.

The V gene is TRBV2, the J gene TRBJ1-5, with D unclear. Germline CDR1 and CDR2: SNHLY and FYNNEI. This CDR3 has 16 residues. Trimming removed 7 bases at V and 3 bases at J, with 19 bases between. This CDR3 is CASTVQLRVPNQPQHF. Here the CDR3 DNA reads TGTGCCAGCACCGTACAGTTGCGGGTCCCCAATCAGCCCCAGCATTTT.

V gene TRBV29-1 combines with J gene TRBJ2-2; the D gene is possibly TRBD2 (7 bases). The CDR3 consists of 13 residues. Trimming pared 4 bases from V and 5 bases from J, leaving 11 bases between. From germline, CDR1 is SQVTM and CDR2 ANQGSEA. CDR3 DNA sequence: TGCAGCGTTGCAGGGGAGGGGACCGGGGAGCTGTTTTTT. Its protein is CSVAGEGTGELFF.

The chain combines TRBV2 with TRBJ2-1, with 10 nucleotides matching TRBD2. This CDR3 is built from 15 residues. V lost 4 bases to trimming and J lost 7 bases; unmatched junction nucleotides: 7. Germline CDR1 reads SNHLY; CDR2 reads FYNNEI. CDR3 sequence: CASSASSGGLNEQFF. CDR3 coding DNA: TGTGCCAGCAGTGCTTCTAGCGGGGGTTTAAATGAGCAGTTCTTC.

The CDR3 coding sequence is TGTGCCAGCTCACCCAGCGGGCTAGGGGCCGAGCAGTACTTC. It is translated as CASSPSGLGAEQYF. The chain has TRBV18 and TRBJ2-7; tentatively, D is TRBD2 (6 bases). This CDR3 is built from 14 residues. Trimming shortened V by 3 bases and J by 6 bases, and 15 bases separated the two germline ends. Germline CDR1 and CDR2: KGHSH and LQKENI.

This clone was picked up one time. The chain employs TRBV6-5 and TRBJ2-3, with D possibly TRBD1 on 6 matching bases. Germline CDR1 is MNHEY and CDR2 is SVGAGI. V dropped 6 bases and J dropped 8 bases, with 12 bases sitting between them. The CDR3 length is 12 residues. The CDR3 spells CASRETGGTQYF. The CDR3 region has the DNA TGTGCCAGCAGGGAGACAGGTGGTACGCAGTATTTT.

This chain connects TRBV6-5 to TRBJ2-2; D is unresolved. The CDR3 is made up of 15 amino acids. The V end lost 0 bases, the J end lost 3 bases, and 8 bases lay between the germline ends. Germline-derived CDR1 and CDR2 are MNHEY and SVGAGI. CDR3 residues: CASSYSSPYTGELFF. The DNA for the CDR3 is TGTGCCAGCAGTTACTCGAGCCCTTACACCGGGGAGCTGTTTTTT.

The genes are TRBV7-8 and TRBJ2-3; perhaps TRBD2 as D (6 bases). The length of the CDR3 is 13 residues. Per the germline V gene, CDR1 is SGHVS and CDR2 is FQNEAQ. Trimming shortened V by 0 bases and J by 8 bases, and 9 bases separated the two germline ends. This CDR3 is CASSLAAAGTQYF. CDR3 DNA sequence: TGTGCCAGCAGCTTAGCGGCAGCGGGTACGCAGTATTTT.

The table lists this clone with a few counts. This chain joins TRBV6-5 and TRBJ1-2; 8 bases fit TRBD1. The trim removed 9 bases at V and 6 bases at J, leaving 12 bases unmatched. Germline lookup yields CDR1 MNHEY and CDR2 SVGAGI. This CDR3 has 14 amino acids. CDR3 coding DNA: TGTGCCAGTACAAGGGGACAGGAAATCGATGGCTACACCTTC. Amino acid sequence: CASTRGQEIDGYTF.

The chain is built from TRBV7-9 and TRBJ2-3; 9 bases map to TRBD2. The CDR3 is made up of 15 amino acids. Germline CDR1 reads SEHNR; CDR2 reads FQNEAQ (reference sequence). The ends lost 3 bases at V and 4 bases at J; junction bases unmatched: 5. The CDR3 region has the DNA TGTGCCAGCAGCTTGGGCGGGGGGGGAGCAGATACGCAGTATTTT. Translated: CASSLGGGGADTQYF. The full variable domain, with the rest looked up from reference TRBV7-9 and TRBJ2-3, is DTGVSQNPRHKITKRGQNVTFRCDPISEHNRLYWYRQTLGQGPEFLTYFQNEAQLEKSRLLSDRFSAERPKGSFSTLEIQRTEQGDSAMYLCASSLGGGGADTQYFGPGTRLTVL.